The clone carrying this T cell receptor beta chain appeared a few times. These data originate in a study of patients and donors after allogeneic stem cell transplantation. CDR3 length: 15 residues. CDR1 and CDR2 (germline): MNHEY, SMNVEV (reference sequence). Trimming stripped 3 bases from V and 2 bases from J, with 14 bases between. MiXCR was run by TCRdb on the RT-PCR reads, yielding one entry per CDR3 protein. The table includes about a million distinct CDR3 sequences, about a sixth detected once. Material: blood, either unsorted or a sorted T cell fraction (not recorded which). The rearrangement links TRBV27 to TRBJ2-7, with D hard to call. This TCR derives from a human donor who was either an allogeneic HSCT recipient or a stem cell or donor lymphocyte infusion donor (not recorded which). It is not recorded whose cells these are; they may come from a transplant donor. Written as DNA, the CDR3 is TGTGCCAGCAGTTTCAGAACGTCGGCCCCCTACGAGCAGTACTTC. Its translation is CASSFRTSAPYEQYF.